The clone carrying this T cell receptor (beta chain) was observed a single time. The target antigen is unknown. The sample originates from a study of T cell repertoires in cytomegalovirus infection. At the level of the study: Public TCR beta signatures provided an indication of both CMV infection and a matching HLA type.

Findings of the study overall: It was HLA-C-restricted CMV-specific TCR beta clonotypes that dominated the response ex vivo. Cumulative public TCR beta family frequency identified CMV carriers with the relevant HLA.

One entry per CDR3 protein, called by TCRdb with MiXCR from the reads. The table has under 300,000 distinct CDR3 sequences, 15% to 20% seen once. The TCR sequence derives from a human donor in good health (CMV status not recorded). Some clones in this sample may be carry-over from other donors' samples. Specimen: CD8+ T cells from PBMCs.

The CDR3 loop is CASGLVFEPRIGEQFF. Written as DNA, the CDR3 is TGTGCTAGTGGTTTGGTATTTGAGCCCAGGATAGGAGAGCAGTTCTTC. The V call is TRBV12-5, the J call TRBJ2-1; D is uncertain. Germline assignment: CDR1 LGHNT and CDR2 FRNRAP. CDR3 size: 16 residues. V shed 0 bases and J shed 10 bases, with 19 bases lying between them.